What follows are 14 T cell receptor beta chains derived from one specimen sequenced in a study of T cells in Graves' hyperthyroidism and ophthalmopathy. The source material, RNA transcripts, was used to amplify TCR beta CDR3 regions. An initial round of RT-PCR targeting the TCR CDR3 relied on the HTBI primer set. TCRdb used MiXCR to reprocess the multiplex PCR reads, holding one entry per CDR3 protein. The table shows approximately 620,000 distinct CDR3 sequences, with roughly 15% occurring only once. The sample consisted of blood. These receptors came from a woman between 40 and 55 years old with Graves' ophthalmopathy.

The chain links TRBV2 to TRBJ2-3; 15 nucleotides align to TRBD2. This CDR3 spans 18 amino acids. Germline CDR1 SNHLY, CDR2 FYNNEI. The J segment lost 3 bases and the V segment lost 6 bases, leaving 10 bases of the junction unmatched. CDR3 in DNA: TGTGCCAGCAGAGCCGGACTAGCGGGAGGGCCTCGGACAGATACGCAGTATTTT. Translation gives CASRAGLAGGPRTDTQYF.

This clonotype was observed at least ten times. The J gene is TRBJ1-5, the V gene TRBV2, with a possible D match to TRBD1 (5 bases). Per the germline V gene, CDR1 is SNHLY and CDR2 is FYNNEI. This CDR3 has 14 residues. Trimming stripped 3 bases from V and 4 bases from J, with 10 bases between. The CDR3 protein is CASSDEGQNQPQHF. DNA for the CDR3: TGTGCCAGCAGTGATGAGGGGCAGAATCAGCCCCAGCATTTT.

The J gene is TRBJ2-5, the V gene TRBV5-1; 7 bases fit TRBD1. J gave up 2 bases and V 4 bases, and 5 bases lay outside the gene matches. CDR1 is SGHRS and CDR2 is YFSETQ in the germline V gene. CDR3 length: 14 residues. The CDR3 sequence is CASSLGTEQETQYF. As DNA, the CDR3 is TGCGCCAGCAGCCTAGGGACAGAGCAAGAGACCCAGTACTTC.

This clonotype was seen more than once but under ten times. The chain joins TRBV10-3 to TRBJ2-2; no firm D call. The V gene lost 7 bases and the J gene lost 2 bases, with 5 bases spanning the gap. Germline lookup yields CDR1 ENHRY and CDR2 SYGVKD. The CDR3 covers 12 residues. CDR3 sequence reads: CAIKTNTGELFF. The CDR3 DNA reads TGTGCCATCAAAACAAACACCGGGGAGCTGTTTTTT.

The chain combines TRBV5-5 with TRBJ2-1, with 8 bases aligning to TRBD1. The CDR3 length is 15 residues. Germline V gene sequence: CDR1 SGHKS, CDR2 YYEKEE (reference sequence). After removal of 4 bases from V and 2 bases from J, the junction contained 5 bases not matched to a gene. The CDR3 DNA follows: TGTGCCAGCAGCACCCGACAGGGGACCTACAATGAGCAGTTCTTC. Its translation: CASSTRQGTYNEQFF.

This clonotype has ten or more counts. CDR3 coding DNA: TGCAGTGTCTCGACCGGGACAGCTGTATACGAGCAGTACTTC. It encodes CSVSTGTAVYEQYF. The chain has TRBV20-1 and TRBJ2-7; 7 nucleotides line up with TRBD1. V shed 7 bases and J 4 bases; nucleotides not matched to a gene: 13. This CDR3 has 14 amino acids. Germline V lookup: CDR1 DFQATT, CDR2 SNEGSKA (reference sequence).

The J gene is TRBJ2-5, the V gene TRBV11-2, with 14 bases matching TRBD2. Germline CDR1 is SGHAT and CDR2 is FQNNGV. With V trimmed by 10 bases and J by 6 bases, 13 bases remained unmatched. The CDR3 runs 16 residues. The CDR3 sequence is CATPTSGRAWGKTQYF. Written as DNA, the CDR3 is TGTGCCACCCCGACTAGCGGGAGGGCCTGGGGAAAGACCCAGTACTTC.

This clonotype was counted ten times or more. The genes are TRBV2 and TRBJ2-2, with 8 bases matching TRBD1. V dropped 6 bases and J dropped 3; count of bases not matched to a gene: 3. Germline-derived CDR1 and CDR2 are SNHLY and FYNNEI. The CDR3 extends over 14 amino acids. DNA of the CDR3: TGTGCCAGCAGGACAGGGGCCGACACCGGGGAGCTGTTTTTT. Translated, it gives CASRTGADTGELFF. The whole variable domain, remainder taken from reference TRBV2 and TRBJ2-2, is EPEVTQTPSHQVTQMGQEVILRCVPISNHLYFYWYRQILGQKVEFLVSFYNNEISEKSEIFDDQFSVERPDGSNFTLKIRSTKLEDSAMYFCASRTGADTGELFFGEGSRLTVL.

The gene calls are TRBV18 and TRBJ1-5, with a tentative D call TRBD1 (5 bases). V was clipped by 3 bases and J by 7 bases, with 16 bases between them. CDR1 and CDR2 from the germline V gene are KGHSH and LQKENI. The CDR3 loop spans 15 amino acids. The DNA for the CDR3 is TGTGCCAGCTCACCCAATGCCAGGGATGGGCAGCCCCAGCATTTT. This sequence encodes CASSPNARDGQPQHF.

The CDR3 spells CASSDDSRPNQPQHF. The DNA of the CDR3 is TGTGCCAGTAGCGACGACAGCAGGCCGAATCAGCCCCAGCATTTT. V usage is TRBV19 and J usage is TRBJ1-5; possibly TRBD1 for D (5 bases). From germline, CDR1 is LNHDA and CDR2 SQIVND (reference sequence). Trimming removed 6 bases from V and 4 bases from J, with 16 bases in between. The CDR3 sequence is 15 residues long.

This clonotype turned up a few times. The chain recombines TRBV5-1 with TRBJ1-6; 8 bases are a match to TRBD1. CDR1 is SGHRS and CDR2 is YFSETQ in the germline V gene. Trimming took 2 bases from V and 8 from J; bases not matched to a gene: 3. The CDR3 covers 14 residues. CDR3 nucleotide sequence: TGCGCCAGCAGCTTCACAGGGGGGGATTCACCCCTCCACTTT. Amino acid sequence: CASSFTGGDSPLHF.

A remark on this clonotype: This clone may be a read error of a much larger clone one base away. The chain is built from TRBV2 and TRBJ2-5; D not certain. This CDR3 has 12 amino acids. Germline CDR1 reads SNHLY; CDR2 reads FYNNEI. The CDR3: CASRYTLETQCF. CDR3 coding DNA: TGTGCCAGCAGGTATACCCTGGAGACCCAGTGCTTC.

Many counts were recorded for this clonotype. This sequence joins TRBV7-8 and TRBJ2-5, with a weak D call TRBD2 (7 bases). The length of the CDR3 is 19 residues. V was pared by 4 bases and J by 3 bases, with 27 bases between. CDR1 and CDR2 (germline): SGHVS, FQNEAQ. CDR3 DNA: TGTGCCAGCAGCTCGAAGAGGCCCGTTGTGGGGGGGGCAAAAGAGACCCAGTACTTC. Translated: CASSSKRPVVGGAKETQYF.

This clonotype has more than one count but fewer than ten. The chain links TRBV5-1 to TRBJ2-6; possible D gene TRBD1, 6 bases. The germline V gene has CDR1 SGHRS and CDR2 YFSETQ. V was shortened by 5 bases and J by 0 bases, with 9 bases between the two germline ends. This CDR3 has 15 amino acids. The CDR3 DNA reads TGCGCCAGCAGACAGGGTGACTCTGGGGCCAACGTCCTGACTTTC. The encoded protein is CASRQGDSGANVLTF.